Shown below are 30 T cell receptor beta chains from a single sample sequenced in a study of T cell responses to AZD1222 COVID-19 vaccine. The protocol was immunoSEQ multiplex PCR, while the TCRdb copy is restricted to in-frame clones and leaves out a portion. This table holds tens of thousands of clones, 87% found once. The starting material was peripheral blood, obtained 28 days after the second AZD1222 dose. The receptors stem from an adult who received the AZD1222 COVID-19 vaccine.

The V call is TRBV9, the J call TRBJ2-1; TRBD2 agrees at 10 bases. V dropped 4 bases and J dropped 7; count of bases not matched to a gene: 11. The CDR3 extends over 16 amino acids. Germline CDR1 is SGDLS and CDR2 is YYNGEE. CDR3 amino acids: CASSSRVGLARNEQFF. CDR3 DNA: TGTGCCAGCAGCTCTCGCGTGGGACTAGCGAGGAATGAGCAGTTCTTC.

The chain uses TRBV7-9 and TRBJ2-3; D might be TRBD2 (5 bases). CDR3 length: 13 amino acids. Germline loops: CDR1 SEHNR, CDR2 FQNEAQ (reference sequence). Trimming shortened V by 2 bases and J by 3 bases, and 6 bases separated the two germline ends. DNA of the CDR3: TGTGCCAGCAGCTTAAGCGGTACAGATACGCAGTATTTT. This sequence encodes CASSLSGTDTQYF. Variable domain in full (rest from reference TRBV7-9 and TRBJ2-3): DTGVSQNPRHKITKRGQNVTFRCDPISEHNRLYWYRQTLGQGPEFLTYFQNEAQLEKSRLLSDRFSAERPKGSFSTLEIQRTEQGDSAMYLCASSLSGTDTQYFGPGTRLTVL.

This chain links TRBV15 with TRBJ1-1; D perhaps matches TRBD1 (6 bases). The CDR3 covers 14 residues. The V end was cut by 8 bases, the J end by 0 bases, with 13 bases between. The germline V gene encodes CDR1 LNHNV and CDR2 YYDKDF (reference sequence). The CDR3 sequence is CATSYRELNTEAFF. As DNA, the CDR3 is TGTGCCACCTCCTACAGGGAATTGAACACTGAAGCTTTCTTT.

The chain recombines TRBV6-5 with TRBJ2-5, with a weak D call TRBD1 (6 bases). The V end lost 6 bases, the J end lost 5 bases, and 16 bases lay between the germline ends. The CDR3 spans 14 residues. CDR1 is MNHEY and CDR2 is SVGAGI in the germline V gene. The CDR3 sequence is CASRRSGRGETQYF. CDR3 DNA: TGTGCCAGCAGAAGATCGGGAAGGGGGGAGACCCAGTACTTC.

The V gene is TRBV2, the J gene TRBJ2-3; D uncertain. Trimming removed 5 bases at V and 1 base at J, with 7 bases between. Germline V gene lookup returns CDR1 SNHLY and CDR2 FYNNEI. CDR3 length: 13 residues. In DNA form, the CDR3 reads TGTGCCAGCAGTCCCCCCGGCACAGATACGCAGTATTTT. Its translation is CASSPPGTDTQYF.

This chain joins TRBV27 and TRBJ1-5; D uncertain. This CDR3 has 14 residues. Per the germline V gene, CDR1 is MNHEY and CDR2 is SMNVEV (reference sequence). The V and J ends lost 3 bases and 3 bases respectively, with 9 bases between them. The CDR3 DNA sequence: TGTGCCAGCAGTTTTTCAGGCCCCAATCAGCCCCAGCATTTT. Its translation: CASSFSGPNQPQHF.

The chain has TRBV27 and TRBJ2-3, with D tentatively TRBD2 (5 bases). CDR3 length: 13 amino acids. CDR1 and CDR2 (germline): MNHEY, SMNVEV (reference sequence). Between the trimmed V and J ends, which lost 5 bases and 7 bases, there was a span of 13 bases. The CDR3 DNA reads TGTGCCAGCAGTAGCGGAGGACCCTATACGCAGTATTTT. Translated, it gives CASSSGGPYTQYF.

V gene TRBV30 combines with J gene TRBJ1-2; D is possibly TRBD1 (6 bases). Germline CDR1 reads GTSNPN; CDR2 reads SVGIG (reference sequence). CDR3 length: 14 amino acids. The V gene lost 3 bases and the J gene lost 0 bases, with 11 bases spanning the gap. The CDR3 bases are TGTGCCTGGAGCGCGGACAGTACTAACTATGGCTACACCTTC. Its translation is CAWSADSTNYGYTF.

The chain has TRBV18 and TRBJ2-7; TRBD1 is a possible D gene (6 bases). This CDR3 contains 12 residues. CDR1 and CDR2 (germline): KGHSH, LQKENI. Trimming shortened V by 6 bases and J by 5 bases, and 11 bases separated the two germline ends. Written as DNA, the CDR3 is TGTGCCAGCTCGCTTCAGGGGCACGAGCAGTACTTC. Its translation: CASSLQGHEQYF.

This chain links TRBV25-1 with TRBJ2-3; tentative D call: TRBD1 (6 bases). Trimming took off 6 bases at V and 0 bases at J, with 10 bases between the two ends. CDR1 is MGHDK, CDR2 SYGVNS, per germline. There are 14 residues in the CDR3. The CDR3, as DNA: TGTGCCAGCAGCGTTGGGGGCAGCACAGATACGCAGTATTTT. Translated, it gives CASSVGGSTDTQYF.

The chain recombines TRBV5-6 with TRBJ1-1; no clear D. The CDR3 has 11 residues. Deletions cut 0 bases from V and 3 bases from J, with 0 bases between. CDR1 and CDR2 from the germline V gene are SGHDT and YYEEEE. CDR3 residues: CASSLDTEAFF. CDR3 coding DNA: TGTGCCAGCAGCTTGGACACTGAAGCTTTCTTT.

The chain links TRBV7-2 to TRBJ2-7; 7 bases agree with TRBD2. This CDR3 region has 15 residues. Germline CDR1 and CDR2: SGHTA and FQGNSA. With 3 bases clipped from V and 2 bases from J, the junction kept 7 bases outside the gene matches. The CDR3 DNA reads TGTGCCAGCAGCTTGGGAGGGGAATCCCCCTACGAGCAGTACTTC. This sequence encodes CASSLGGESPYEQYF.

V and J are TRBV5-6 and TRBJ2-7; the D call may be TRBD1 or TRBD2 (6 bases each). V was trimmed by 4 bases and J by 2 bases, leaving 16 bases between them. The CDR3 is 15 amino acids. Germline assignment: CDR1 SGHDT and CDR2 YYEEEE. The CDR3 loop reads CASSPPGRDTYEQYF. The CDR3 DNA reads TGTGCCAGCAGCCCCCCGGGGCGGGACACCTACGAGCAGTACTTC.

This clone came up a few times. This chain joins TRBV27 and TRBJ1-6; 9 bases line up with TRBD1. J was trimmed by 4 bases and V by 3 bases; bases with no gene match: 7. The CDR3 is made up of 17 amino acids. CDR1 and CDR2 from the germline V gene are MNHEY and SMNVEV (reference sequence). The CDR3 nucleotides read TGTGCCAGCAGTTTGGTCGGGACAGGGATATATAATTCACCCCTCCACTTT. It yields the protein CASSLVGTGIYNSPLHF.

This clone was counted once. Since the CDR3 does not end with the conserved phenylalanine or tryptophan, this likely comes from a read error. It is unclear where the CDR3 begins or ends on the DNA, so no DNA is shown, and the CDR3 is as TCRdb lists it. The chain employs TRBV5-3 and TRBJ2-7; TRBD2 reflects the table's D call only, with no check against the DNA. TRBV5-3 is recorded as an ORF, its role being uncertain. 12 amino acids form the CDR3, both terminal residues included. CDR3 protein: CARSLRTSGRAL.

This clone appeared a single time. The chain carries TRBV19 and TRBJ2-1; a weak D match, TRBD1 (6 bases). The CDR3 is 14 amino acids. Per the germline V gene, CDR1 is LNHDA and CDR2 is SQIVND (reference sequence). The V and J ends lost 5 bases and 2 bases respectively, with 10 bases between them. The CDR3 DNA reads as TGTGCCAGTAGTCCCCGGACAGCCTACAATGAGCAGTTCTTC. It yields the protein CASSPRTAYNEQFF.

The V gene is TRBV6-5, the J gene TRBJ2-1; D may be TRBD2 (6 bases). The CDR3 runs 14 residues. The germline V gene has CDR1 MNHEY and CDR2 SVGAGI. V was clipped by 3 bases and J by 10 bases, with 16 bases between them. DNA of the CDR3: TGTGCCAGCAGTTATAGACTAGACACGGGAGAGCAGTTCTTC. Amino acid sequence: CASSYRLDTGEQFF.

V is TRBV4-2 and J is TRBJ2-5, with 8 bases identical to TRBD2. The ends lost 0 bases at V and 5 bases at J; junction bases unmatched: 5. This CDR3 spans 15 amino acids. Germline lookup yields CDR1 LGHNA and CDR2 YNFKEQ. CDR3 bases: TGTGCCAGCAGCCAAGATTGGGAGCGGGAGGAGACCCAGTACTTC. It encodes CASSQDWEREETQYF.

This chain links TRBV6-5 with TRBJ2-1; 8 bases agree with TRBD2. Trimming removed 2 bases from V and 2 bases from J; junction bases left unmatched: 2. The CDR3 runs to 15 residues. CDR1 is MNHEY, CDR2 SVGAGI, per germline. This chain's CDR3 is CASSYAGGPYNEQFF. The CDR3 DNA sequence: TGTGCCAGCAGTTACGCGGGAGGCCCCTACAATGAGCAGTTCTTC.

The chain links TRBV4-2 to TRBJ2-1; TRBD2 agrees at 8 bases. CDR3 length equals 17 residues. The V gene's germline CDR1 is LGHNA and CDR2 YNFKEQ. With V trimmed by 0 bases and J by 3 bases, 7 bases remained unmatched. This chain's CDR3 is CASSQEGRGLDYNEQFF. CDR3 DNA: TGTGCCAGCAGCCAAGAGGGTAGGGGACTAGACTACAATGAGCAGTTCTTC.

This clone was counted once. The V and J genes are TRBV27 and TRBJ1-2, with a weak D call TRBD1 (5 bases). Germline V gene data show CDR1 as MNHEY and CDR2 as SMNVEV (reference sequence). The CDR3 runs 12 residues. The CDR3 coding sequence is TGTGGCGAGGAGGGGCCCTCGGGAGGCTACACCTTC. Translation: CGEEGPSGGYTF.

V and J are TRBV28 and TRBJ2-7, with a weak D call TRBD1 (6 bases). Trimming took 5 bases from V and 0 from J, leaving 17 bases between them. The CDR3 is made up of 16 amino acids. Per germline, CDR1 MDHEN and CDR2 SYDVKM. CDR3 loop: CASSTRDTMSSYEQYF. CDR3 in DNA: TGTGCCAGCAGTACCCGGGACACTATGAGCTCCTACGAGCAGTACTTC. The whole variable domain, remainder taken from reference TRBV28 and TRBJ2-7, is DVKVTQSSRYLVKRTGEKVFLECVQDMDHENMFWYRQDPGLGLRLIYFSYDVKMKEKGDIPEGYSVSREKKERFSLILESASTNQTSMYLCASSTRDTMSSYEQYFGPGTRLTVT.

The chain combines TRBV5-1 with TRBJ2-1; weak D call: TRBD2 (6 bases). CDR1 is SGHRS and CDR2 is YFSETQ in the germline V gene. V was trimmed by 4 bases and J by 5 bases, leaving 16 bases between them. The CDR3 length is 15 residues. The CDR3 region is CASSLSGTGNNEQFF. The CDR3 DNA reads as TGCGCCAGCAGCCTTTCCGGGACTGGTAACAATGAGCAGTTCTTC.

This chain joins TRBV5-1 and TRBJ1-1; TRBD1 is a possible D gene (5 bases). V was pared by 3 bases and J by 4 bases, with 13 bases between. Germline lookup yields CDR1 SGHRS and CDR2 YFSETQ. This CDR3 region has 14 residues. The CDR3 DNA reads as TGCGCCAGCAGCTCGGGACTGCTTGGCACTGAAGCTTTCTTT. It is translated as CASSSGLLGTEAFF.

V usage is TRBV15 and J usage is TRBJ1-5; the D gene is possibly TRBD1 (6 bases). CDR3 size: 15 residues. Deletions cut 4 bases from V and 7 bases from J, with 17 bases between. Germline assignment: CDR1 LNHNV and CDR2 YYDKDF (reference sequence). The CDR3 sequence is CATSNWGAVGQPQHF. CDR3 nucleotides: TGTGCCACCAGCAATTGGGGGGCGGTCGGCCAGCCCCAGCATTTT.

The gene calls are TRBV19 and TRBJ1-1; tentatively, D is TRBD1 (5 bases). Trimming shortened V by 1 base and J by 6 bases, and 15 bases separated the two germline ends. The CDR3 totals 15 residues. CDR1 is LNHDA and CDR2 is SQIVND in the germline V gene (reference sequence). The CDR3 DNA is TGTGCCAGTAGTATAGGAGCAGGGAAAAGCGCTGAAGCTTTCTTT. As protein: CASSIGAGKSAEAFF.

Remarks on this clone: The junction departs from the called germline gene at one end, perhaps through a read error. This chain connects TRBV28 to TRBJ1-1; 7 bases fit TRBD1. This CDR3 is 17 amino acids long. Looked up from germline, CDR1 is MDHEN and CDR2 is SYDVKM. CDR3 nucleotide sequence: TGTGCCAGCAGTTCCAGACAGGGCGCGGATCTCATATGGATCTCCCCGTTT. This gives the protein CASSSRQGADLIWISPF.

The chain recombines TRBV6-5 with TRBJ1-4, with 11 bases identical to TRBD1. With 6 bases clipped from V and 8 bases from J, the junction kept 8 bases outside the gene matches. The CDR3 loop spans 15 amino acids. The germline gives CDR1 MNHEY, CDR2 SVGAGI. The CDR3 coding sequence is TGTGCCAGCAGGATGGACAGGGGGCGATACGAAAAACTGTTTTTT. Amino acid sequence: CASRMDRGRYEKLFF.

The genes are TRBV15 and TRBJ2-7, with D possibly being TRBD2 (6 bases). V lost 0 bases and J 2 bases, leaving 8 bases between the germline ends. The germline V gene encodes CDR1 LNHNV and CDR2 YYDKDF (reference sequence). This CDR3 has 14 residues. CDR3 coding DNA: TGTGCCACCAGCAGAGAGGGGGGAACCTACGAGCAGTACTTC. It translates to CATSREGGTYEQYF. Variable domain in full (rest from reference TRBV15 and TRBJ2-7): DAMVIQNPRYQVTQFGKPVTLSCSQTLNHNVMYWYQQKSSQAPKLLFHYYDKDFNNEADTPDNFQSRRPNTSFCFLDIRSPGLGDTAMYLCATSREGGTYEQYFGPGTRLTVT.

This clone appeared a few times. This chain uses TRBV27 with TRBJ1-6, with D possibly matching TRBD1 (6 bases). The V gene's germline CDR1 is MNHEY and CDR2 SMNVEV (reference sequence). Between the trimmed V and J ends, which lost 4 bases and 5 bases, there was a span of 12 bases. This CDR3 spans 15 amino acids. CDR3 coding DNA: TGTGCCAGCAGTTCTCAGGGGCCCCATAATTCACCCCTCCACTTT. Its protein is CASSSQGPHNSPLHF.